The source of this TCR beta chain is a study of cytomegalovirus exposure and HLA in healthy donors. Findings and caveats of the study: Subsequent analysis of the 120 or so validation repertoires found a tendency for first-cohort TCR clusters to co-occur. Testing in vitro showed a few CMV-associated chains specific for CMV antigens. High sensitivity and specificity were reportedly achieved when the classifier diagnosed cytomegalovirus status.

The table came from immunoSEQ multiplex PCR; TCRdb's copy has only in-frame clones and leaves some out. The sample shows over 200,000 clones, less than 95% of them seen only once. For this clone: Antigen unknown.

The length of the CDR3 is 23 residues. V gave up 5 bases and J gave up 0 bases; unmatched junction bases: 24. Per the germline V gene, CDR1 is MNHEY and CDR2 is SMNVEV (reference sequence). The chain is built from TRBV27 and TRBJ2-3; 12 nucleotides agree with TRBD1. The sequenced sample consisted of PBMCs. This TCR was recovered from a woman aged 25 to 39 in good health and CMV-seronegative. DNA for the CDR3: TGTGCCAGCAGTCCCAAGGGACAGGGGGCCATGCCTGGGGGGCCCACAAGCACAGATACGCAGTATTTT. It encodes CASSPKGQGAMPGGPTSTDTQYF.